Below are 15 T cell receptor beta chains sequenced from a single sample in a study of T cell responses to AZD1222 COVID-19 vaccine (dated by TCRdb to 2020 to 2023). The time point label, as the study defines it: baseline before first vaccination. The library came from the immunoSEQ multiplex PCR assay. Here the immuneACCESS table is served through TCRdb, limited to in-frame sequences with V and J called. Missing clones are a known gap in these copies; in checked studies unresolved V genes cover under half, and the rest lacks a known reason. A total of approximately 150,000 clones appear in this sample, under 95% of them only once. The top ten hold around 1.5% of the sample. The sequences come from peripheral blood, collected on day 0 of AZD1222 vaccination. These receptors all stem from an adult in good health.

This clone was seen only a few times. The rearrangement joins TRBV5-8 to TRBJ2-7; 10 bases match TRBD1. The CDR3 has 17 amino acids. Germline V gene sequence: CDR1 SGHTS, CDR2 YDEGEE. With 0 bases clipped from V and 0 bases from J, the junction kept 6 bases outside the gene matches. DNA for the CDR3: TGTGCCAGCAGCTTGGCGCCGGGACAGGGGAGCTCCTACGAGCAGTACTTC. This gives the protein CASSLAPGQGSSYEQYF.

CDR3 nucleotide sequence: TGTGCCAGCAGTTTTGTGATCGGGCAGGCCAACAATGAGCAGTTCTTC. Residues: CASSFVIGQANNEQFF. The gene calls are TRBV28 and TRBJ2-1; D remains ambiguous. Between the trimmed V and J ends, which lost 3 bases and 5 bases, there was a span of 17 bases. The CDR3 spans 16 residues. The germline CDR1 and CDR2 sequences are MDHEN and SYDVKM.

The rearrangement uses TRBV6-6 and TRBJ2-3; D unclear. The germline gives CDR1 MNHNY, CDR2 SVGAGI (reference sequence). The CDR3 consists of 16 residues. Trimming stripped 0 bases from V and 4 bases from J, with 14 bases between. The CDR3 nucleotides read TGTGCCAGCAGTTACTCCGCCGGGCACGTCGCAGATACGCAGTATTTT. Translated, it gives CASSYSAGHVADTQYF.

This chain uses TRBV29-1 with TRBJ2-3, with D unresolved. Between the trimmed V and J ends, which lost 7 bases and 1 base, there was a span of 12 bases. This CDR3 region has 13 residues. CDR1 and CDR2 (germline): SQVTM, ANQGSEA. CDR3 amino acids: CSEQDRGTDTQYF. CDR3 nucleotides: TGCAGCGAGCAGGATCGGGGCACAGATACGCAGTATTTT.

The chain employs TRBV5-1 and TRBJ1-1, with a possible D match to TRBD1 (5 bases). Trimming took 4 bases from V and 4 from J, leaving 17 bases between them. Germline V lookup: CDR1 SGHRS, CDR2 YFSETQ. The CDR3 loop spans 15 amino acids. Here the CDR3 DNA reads TGCGCCAGCAGCCGTGGCCCCAGGGAGACCACTGAAGCTTTCTTT. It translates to CASSRGPRETTEAFF.

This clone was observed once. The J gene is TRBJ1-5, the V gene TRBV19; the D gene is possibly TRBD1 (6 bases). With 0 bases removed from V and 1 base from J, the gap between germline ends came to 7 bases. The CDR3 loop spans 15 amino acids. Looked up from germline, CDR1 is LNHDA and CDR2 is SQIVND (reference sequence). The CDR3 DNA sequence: TGTGCCAGTAGTATAGAACAGGGAAGCAATCAGCCCCAGCATTTT. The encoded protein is CASSIEQGSNQPQHF.

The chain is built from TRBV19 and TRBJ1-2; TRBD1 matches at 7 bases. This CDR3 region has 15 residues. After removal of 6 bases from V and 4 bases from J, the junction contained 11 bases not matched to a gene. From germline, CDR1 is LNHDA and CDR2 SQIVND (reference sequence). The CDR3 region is CASSTQARGLYGYTF. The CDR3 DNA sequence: TGTGCCAGTAGCACCCAGGCAAGGGGGCTCTATGGCTACACCTTC.

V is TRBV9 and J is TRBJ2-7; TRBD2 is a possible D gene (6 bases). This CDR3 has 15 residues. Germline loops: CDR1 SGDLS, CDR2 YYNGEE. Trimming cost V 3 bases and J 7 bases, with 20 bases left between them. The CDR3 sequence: CASSAPGTPDGEQYF. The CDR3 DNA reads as TGTGCCAGCAGCGCTCCCGGGACTCCTGATGGGGAGCAGTACTTC.

The CDR3 coding sequence is TGTGCCAGCAGCCAAGGCGGGGGCCAAGAGACCCAGTACTTC. Amino acids: CASSQGGGQETQYF. The chain joins TRBV4-2 to TRBJ2-5; TRBD2 matches at 7 bases. This CDR3 region has 14 residues. Germline V lookup: CDR1 LGHNA, CDR2 YNFKEQ. Germline trimming cut 1 base from V and 1 base from J; bases unmatched to any gene: 0.

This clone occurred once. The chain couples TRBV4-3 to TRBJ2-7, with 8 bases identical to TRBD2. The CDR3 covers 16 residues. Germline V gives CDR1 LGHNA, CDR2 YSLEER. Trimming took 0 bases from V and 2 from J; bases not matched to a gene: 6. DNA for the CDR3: TGCGCCAGCAGCCAAGAACCGGCCGGGAGGGCCTACGAGCAGTACTTC. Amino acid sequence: CASSQEPAGRAYEQYF.

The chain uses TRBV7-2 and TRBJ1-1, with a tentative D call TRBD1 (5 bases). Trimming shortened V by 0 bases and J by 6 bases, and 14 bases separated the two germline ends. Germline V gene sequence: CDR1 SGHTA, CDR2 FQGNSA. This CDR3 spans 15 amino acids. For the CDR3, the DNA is TGTGCCAGCAGCTTAGCGAGCGGGGGGATGTCTGAAGCTTTCTTT. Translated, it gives CASSLASGGMSEAFF. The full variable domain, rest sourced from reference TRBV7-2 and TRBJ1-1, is GAGVSQSPSNKVTEKGKDVELRCDPISGHTALYWYRQSLGQGLEFLIYFQGNSAPDKSGLPSDRFSAERTGGSVSTLTIQRTQQEDSAVYLCASSLASGGMSEAFFGQGTRLTVV.

CDR3 region: CASSSPAGMNTGELFF. The DNA for the CDR3 is TGCGCCAGCAGTTCCCCTGCGGGGATGAACACCGGGGAGCTGTTTTTT. The chain employs TRBV4-1 and TRBJ2-2; TRBD2 might be the D (6 bases). Germline-derived CDR1 and CDR2 are MGHRA and YSYEKL. The CDR3 length is 16 residues. The germline V and J ends were trimmed by 6 bases and 1 base, with 15 bases remaining between them.

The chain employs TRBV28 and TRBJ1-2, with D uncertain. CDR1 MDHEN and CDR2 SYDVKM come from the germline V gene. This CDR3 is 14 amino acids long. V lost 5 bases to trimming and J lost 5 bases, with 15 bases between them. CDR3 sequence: CASSPTHRVYGYTF. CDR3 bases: TGTGCCAGCAGTCCGACCCACCGGGTTTATGGCTACACCTTC.

Here the CDR3 reads CASSLIGTDTQYF. CDR3 DNA: TGTGCCAGCAGCTTAATCGGCACAGATACGCAGTATTTT. The chain combines TRBV7-3 with TRBJ2-3; D not certain. The germline CDR1 and CDR2 sequences are SGHTA and FQGTGA. The CDR3 has 13 residues. V lost 1 base and J lost 1, with 3 bases in between.

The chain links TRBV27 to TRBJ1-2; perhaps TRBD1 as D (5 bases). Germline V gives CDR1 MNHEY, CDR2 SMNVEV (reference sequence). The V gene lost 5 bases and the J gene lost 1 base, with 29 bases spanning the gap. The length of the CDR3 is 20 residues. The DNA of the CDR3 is TGTGCCAGCAGTGCCTTGGGGGGACCCCACAGTGGTGAGATTAACTATGGCTACACCTTC. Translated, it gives CASSALGGPHSGEINYGYTF.